The entry below gives a single T cell receptor beta chain sequence along with its context. What this receptor recognizes is not known. It has no much larger one-base neighbor in the sample; base qualities were not kept. A patient counted as having stable Graves' hyperthyroidism if no progression to ophthalmopathy occurred over 18 months of follow-up. Hyperthyroidism patients were newly diagnosed, with disease duration under 2 months, and aged 18 to 65 years. Exclusion was applied to patients with uncontrolled infections, other autoimmune diseases, pregnancy or lactation. Diagnoses relied on clinical symptoms, serum thyroxine and TRAb, thyroid ultrasound and orbital computed tomography. PBMCs were isolated from 10 ml of fresh peripheral blood by Ficoll-Paque density gradient centrifugation. Total RNA was extracted using Trizol reagent, and RNA quality was assessed on an Agilent 2100 Bioanalyzer. The TCR beta CDR3 regions were amplified from the RNA transcripts. The first round of RT-PCR for the TCR CDR3 was performed with the HTBI primer set and the Qiagen OneStep RT-PCR kit. Libraries were constructed in a second round of multiplex PCR, after which size selection and purification were performed. Sequencing of the libraries was done on an Illumina HiSeq2000 using paired-end 100 bp reads. On the study's bioinformatics: SOAPnuke was used to process the raw data, throwing out any read that contained adapters or uncalled bases, had a mean Phred below 15, or lacked an exact constant-primer or identifier match. High-quality paired reads were merged with COPE v1.2.5, and unique nucleotide sequences were defined as clonotypes. MiTCR v1.1 was used to align the clonotypes against IMGT TRBV, TRBD and TRBJ reference segments. Only V-J combinations with frequency above 0.0001, covering about 99% of repertoires, were analysed. The TCS score was defined as F50 (clonal expansion) divided by E x V (chaos), with BLOSUM62-based TCRdist calculated between CDR3 peptides within each V-J. Welch's t-statistics and random forest reduced fewer than 600 V-J features to about 13, which were used in a naive Bayes classifier (R e1071). Using fastp trimming at Q25 and MiXCR clonotype assembly, TCRdb reanalyzed the public sequencing data and kept in-frame beta chains. Every CDR3 protein is listed once, alongside the most common genes and DNA of its rows. For this entry, the V and J calls and clone size follow TCRdb and not the study's own pipeline. The sample table shows around 690,000 distinct CDR3 sequences, and 15% to 20% are seen once. The top ten hold roughly a sixth of the sample.

This specimen comes from a study of T cells in Graves' hyperthyroidism and ophthalmopathy (dated by TCRdb to between 2018 and 2020). Background for the entire study: Peripheral blood samples were taken at the time of initial diagnosis, prior to any treatment. TCR V-J signatures able to tell the groups apart were searched for in a discovery cohort of 95 to 100 patients, of whom about 40 had Graves' ophthalmopathy and 57 had stable Graves' hyperthyroidism. An independent validation cohort of some 18 hyperthyroidism patients and more than 15 patients who later progressed to ophthalmopathy tested prospective prediction of ophthalmopathy. For training and testing, the 100 or so patients in the discovery cohort were randomly divided in a 7:3 ratio. Thyroid tissue and blood T-cell repertoires from several Graves' hyperthyroidism patients were also compared in the study. After blood sampling, hyperthyroidism patients were treated with methimazole at a starting dose of 30 mg daily, and ophthalmopathy patients were treated with high-dose intravenous methylprednisolone. According to the paper, TCR Vbeta CDR3 sequencing was carried out on 120 to 150 peripheral blood samples, which came from fewer than 50 ophthalmopathy, under 85 hyperthyroidism and roughly 17 progressor patients.

From a lookup of the germline V gene (reference sequence), CDR1 and CDR2 are LNHDA and SQIVND. From the cysteine through the phenylalanine, the CDR3 covers 13 amino acids. The sequence is cut down to CDR3 DNA, 39 bases in frame from base 1. V was cut back by 8 bases and J by 3 bases, leaving a gap of 11 bases between them. Broader findings and caveats from the paper: Most expanded thyroid clonotypes (frequency above 0.001) were also detected in blood, suggesting blood repertoires may reflect thyroid immune responses. A 13 V-J signature model separated ophthalmopathy from stable hyperthyroidism, with approximately 87% sensitivity and roughly 82% specificity in cross-validation and 80%/75% in testing. In validation, the model predicted progression to ophthalmopathy with about 71% sensitivity and less than 75% specificity, a median of about six months before onset. Sample size was not statistically predetermined, and blinding of investigators to group allocation was not performed.

Material: blood. Recombination linked TRBV19 to TRBJ1-3; a tentative D match to TRBD1 spans 5 bases. The receptor was isolated from a man aged 50-60 years with Graves' hyperthyroidism. DNA sequence: TGTGCCAGTGGTCGGGACGGTGGAAACACCATATATTTT. Its translation is CASGRDGGNTIYF.